Below are 19 T cell receptor beta chains sequenced from a single sample in a study of cytomegalovirus exposure and HLA in healthy donors. TCRdb's copy holds only in-frame clones and misses some; the assay was immunoSEQ multiplex PCR. The sample lists 150,000 or so clones; approximately 90% were seen once. Sequences were obtained from PBMCs. The receptors stem from a woman aged 25 to 45 in good health and CMV-seropositive.

The chain employs TRBV29-1 and TRBJ2-2; 15 positions match TRBD2. This CDR3 is built from 15 residues. After removal of 7 bases from V and 3 bases from J, the junction contained 3 bases not matched to a gene. CDR1 is SQVTM and CDR2 is ANQGSEA in the germline V gene. The chain's CDR3 is CSGRTSGGDTGELFF. CDR3 nucleotides: TGCAGCGGAAGGACTAGCGGGGGGGACACCGGGGAGCTGTTTTTT.

The chain links TRBV18 to TRBJ1-4; D is possibly TRBD1 (5 bases). The CDR3 extends over 12 amino acids. V was trimmed by 6 bases and J by 11 bases, leaving 13 bases between them. Germline V gene lookup returns CDR1 KGHSH and CDR2 LQKENI. The CDR3 DNA is TGTGCCAGCTCCCCGGGGACTGGGAAACTGTTTTTT. It is translated as CASSPGTGKLFF.

In this sample, this clone turned up once. CDR3 in amino acids: CASSVRELETQYF. CDR3 DNA sequence: TGCGCCAGCAGCGTGCGGGAGTTGGAGACCCAGTACTTC. This sequence joins TRBV5-1 and TRBJ2-5; 7 bases fit TRBD2. This CDR3 has 13 amino acids. The germline gives CDR1 SGHRS, CDR2 YFSETQ. V shed 4 bases and J 5 bases; nucleotides not matched to a gene: 5.

The chain links TRBV10-2 to TRBJ2-7, with 14 positions matching TRBD2. Germline loops: CDR1 WSHSY, CDR2 SAAADI. V lost 6 bases to trimming and J lost 2 bases; unmatched junction nucleotides: 3. The CDR3 covers 15 residues. CDR3 DNA: TGCGCCAGCAGGGGGACTAGCGGGGGTACCTACGAGCAGTACTTC. Amino acid sequence: CASRGTSGGTYEQYF.

The V call is TRBV28, the J call TRBJ2-1; the match to TRBD2 covers 10 bases. Germline CDR1 reads MDHEN; CDR2 reads SYDVKM. Trimming took 2 bases from V and 2 from J; bases not matched to a gene: 9. CDR3 size: 18 residues. CDR3 nucleotide sequence: TGTGCCAGCAGTTTAGGAGCGGGGGGGCTCTCCCCCTACAATGAGCAGTTCTTC. Translated, it gives CASSLGAGGLSPYNEQFF.

The chain links TRBV19 to TRBJ1-5, with D tentatively TRBD1 (5 bases). CDR3 length: 14 amino acids. CDR1 and CDR2 (germline): LNHDA, SQIVND (reference sequence). V was cut by 3 bases and J by 6 bases, with 12 bases left in between. The CDR3 DNA reads TGTGCCAGTAGTATGAGGAGGGGAACTCAGCCCCAGCATTTT. Translation: CASSMRRGTQPQHF.

This chain links TRBV7-2 with TRBJ2-1; 7 bases fit TRBD2. The CDR3 spans 17 residues. Germline-derived CDR1 and CDR2 are SGHTA and FQGNSA. The trim removed 3 bases at V and 0 bases at J, leaving 8 bases unmatched. The DNA for the CDR3 is TGTGCCAGCAGCTTTGCCCCCGGGGGGAGCTCCTACAATGAGCAGTTCTTC. Protein: CASSFAPGGSSYNEQFF.

V and J are TRBV9 and TRBJ2-1; 10 bases fit TRBD2. CDR1 is SGDLS, CDR2 YYNGEE, per germline. The CDR3 loop spans 16 amino acids. The J segment lost 4 bases and the V segment lost 2 bases, leaving 6 bases of the junction unmatched. CDR3 nucleotides: TGTGCCAGCAGCGTCCCAACTAGCGGGGAATACAATGAGCAGTTCTTC. This sequence encodes CASSVPTSGEYNEQFF. Complete variable domain (other parts from reference TRBV9 and TRBJ2-1): DSGVTQTPKHLITATGQRVTLRCSPRSGDLSVYWYQQSLDQGLQFLIQYYNGEERAKGNILERFSAQQFPDLHSELNLSSLELGDSALYFCASSVPTSGEYNEQFFGPGTRLTVL.

This chain links TRBV5-6 with TRBJ2-7; D is uncertain. CDR1 SGHDT and CDR2 YYEEEE come from the germline V gene. The CDR3 is 17 amino acids. Trimming left V 0 bases short and J 3 bases short, with 19 bases between. CDR3 protein: CASSLAAVRQVGYEQYF. DNA for the CDR3: TGTGCCAGCAGCTTGGCCGCGGTGAGGCAAGTCGGCTACGAGCAGTACTTC.

A word on this clone: One end of the junction fails to match germline, which may point to a read error. CDR3 nucleotide sequence: TGTGCCAGCAGTTTATCAGCGGGAGGCTCCGCGGTCTTC. Translation: CASSLSAGGSAVF. The chain is built from TRBV27 and TRBJ2-1, with 9 nucleotides matching TRBD2. CDR1 is MNHEY and CDR2 is SMNVEV in the germline V gene (reference sequence). The CDR3 extends over 13 amino acids.

This chain uses TRBV6-6 with TRBJ2-7; TRBD2 agrees at 13 bases. The CDR3 runs to 15 residues. Germline CDR1 MNHNY, CDR2 SVGAGI (reference sequence). The trim removed 6 bases at V and 1 base at J, leaving 3 bases unmatched. The chain's CDR3 is CASRAGLAGSYEQYF. For the CDR3, the DNA is TGTGCCAGCAGGGCGGGACTAGCGGGATCCTACGAGCAGTACTTC.

The chain has TRBV11-2 and TRBJ2-5; 11 nucleotides match TRBD1. Germline V CDR1 and CDR2: SGHAT, FQNNGV. V gave up 6 bases and J gave up 5 bases; unmatched junction bases: 11. The CDR3 is 16 amino acids. CDR3 protein: CASSYRDRGAMETQYF. Here the CDR3 DNA reads TGTGCCAGCAGTTACAGGGACAGGGGGGCGATGGAGACCCAGTACTTC.

V usage is TRBV2 and J usage is TRBJ2-7, with 12 bases aligning to TRBD1. V was pared by 4 bases and J by 6 bases, with 4 bases of the junction left unmatched. This CDR3 contains 14 residues. The germline V gene encodes CDR1 SNHLY and CDR2 FYNNEI. DNA of the CDR3: TGTGCCAGCAGTGTAGGGACAGGGGGCTCCGAGCAGTACTTC. This encodes CASSVGTGGSEQYF.

This rearrangement joins TRBV7-9 to TRBJ2-5, with D tentatively TRBD2 (5 bases). V lost 9 bases and J 1 base, leaving 12 bases between the germline ends. CDR3 length equals 13 residues. Germline lookup yields CDR1 SEHNR and CDR2 FQNEAQ (reference sequence). The CDR3 bases are TGTGCCAGTCACCGCGGGTCCCAAGAGACCCAGTACTTC. It codes for CASHRGSQETQYF.

This sequence joins TRBV5-1 and TRBJ2-3; 8 positions agree with TRBD2. Germline lookup yields CDR1 SGHRS and CDR2 YFSETQ. Trimming at V came to 0 bases and at J to 7 bases, leaving 10 bases not matched to a gene. The CDR3 covers 16 residues. The CDR3: CASSLADALAGYTQYF. The CDR3 DNA sequence: TGCGCCAGCAGCTTGGCCGATGCCCTAGCGGGCTATACGCAGTATTTT.

The V call is TRBV6-6, the J call TRBJ2-1, with 10 bases lining up with TRBD1. Germline V gene lookup returns CDR1 MNHNY and CDR2 SVGAGI (reference sequence). The V gene end was trimmed by 2 bases and the J gene end by 5 bases; junction bases not matched to a gene: 3. The CDR3 is 15 amino acids. As DNA, the CDR3 is TGTGCCAGCAGTTACGAGGGACAGGGGAACAATGAGCAGTTCTTC. This codes for CASSYEGQGNNEQFF.

This clone was detected a few times. The rearrangement joins TRBV29-1 to TRBJ2-4, with 9 bases aligning to TRBD1. This CDR3 has 18 residues. Per the germline V gene, CDR1 is SQVTM and CDR2 is ANQGSEA. The V segment lost 6 bases and the J segment 1 base; nucleotides outside the gene matches: 16. In DNA form, the CDR3 reads TGCAGCGTCAAACCGGGACAGGGAAGTGGGATGGCCAAAAACATTCAGTACTTC. Protein sequence: CSVKPGQGSGMAKNIQYF. Variable domain in full (rest from reference TRBV29-1 and TRBJ2-4): SAVISQKPSRDICQRGTSLTIQCQVDSQVTMMFWYRQQPGQSLTLIATANQGSEATYESGFVIDKFPISRPNLTFSTLTVSNMSPEDSSIYLCSVKPGQGSGMAKNIQYFGAGTRLSVL.

The V gene is TRBV19, the J gene TRBJ1-5; D is unresolved. Deletions cut 2 bases from V and 2 bases from J, with 10 bases between. The CDR3 length is 15 residues. Looked up from germline, CDR1 is LNHDA and CDR2 is SQIVND (reference sequence). The CDR3 region is CASSIPGLGNQPQHF. The CDR3, as DNA: TGTGCCAGTAGTATACCAGGCCTTGGCAATCAGCCCCAGCATTTT.

The V and J genes are TRBV2 and TRBJ2-2; 10 bases align to TRBD2. The CDR3 spans 18 residues. The germline V gene has CDR1 SNHLY and CDR2 FYNNEI. The junction had 5 bases not matched to a gene; V was cut back by 1 base and J by 0 bases. CDR3 nucleotides: TGTGCCAGCAGTGAAGGGCTAGCGGGAGCCGCGAACACCGGGGAGCTGTTTTTT. Its protein is CASSEGLAGAANTGELFF.